Below are 21 T cell receptor beta chains sequenced from a single sample in a study of blood T cell repertoires in COVID-19. Sequencing used immunoSEQ multiplex PCR; TCRdb keeps in-frame clones, though not all of them. The sample contains tens of thousands of clones, around 82% of which appear only once. Sequencing was done on a sample of peripheral blood. The source of these receptors is a man in his fifties or sixties with active or convalescent COVID-19.

The CDR3 coding sequence is TGTGCCAGCACTCAAAGGACAGGGGCTGGGGATGAGCAGTTCTTC. Protein: CASTQRTGAGDEQFF. The chain has TRBV6-5 and TRBJ2-1; 9 bases align to TRBD1. Germline CDR1 and CDR2: MNHEY and SVGAGI. The CDR3 consists of 15 residues. J gave up 8 bases and V 7 bases, and 12 bases lay outside the gene matches.

The chain employs TRBV2 and TRBJ2-1; 9 bases are shared with TRBD1. Germline V CDR1 and CDR2: SNHLY, FYNNEI. The CDR3 runs 14 residues. Losses at the gene ends were 7 bases for V and 3 bases for J; bases not matched to a gene: 4. DNA of the CDR3: TGTGCCAGCACTAGACAGGGGGGCTACAATGAGCAGTTCTTC. As protein: CASTRQGGYNEQFF. Complete variable domain (other parts from reference TRBV2 and TRBJ2-1): EPEVTQTPSHQVTQMGQEVILRCVPISNHLYFYWYRQILGQKVEFLVSFYNNEISEKSEIFDDQFSVERPDGSNFTLKIRSTKLEDSAMYFCASTRQGGYNEQFFGPGTRLTVL.

The rearrangement links TRBV4-1 to TRBJ1-4, with a tentative D call TRBD1 (5 bases). The length of the CDR3 is 17 residues. The germline V and J ends were trimmed by 0 bases and 3 bases, with 14 bases remaining between them. Germline V gene data show CDR1 as MGHRA and CDR2 as YSYEKL. CDR3 DNA: TGCGCCAGCAGCCAAGAAGGGACTGGGCAGCCTAATGAAAAACTGTTTTTT. It encodes CASSQEGTGQPNEKLFF.

This clone was counted a few times. V and J are TRBV5-6 and TRBJ2-7; D might be TRBD1 (6 bases). The CDR3 is made up of 13 amino acids. Germline CDR1 SGHDT, CDR2 YYEEEE. The V end lost 3 bases, the J end lost 0 bases, and 7 bases lay between the germline ends. CDR3 in amino acids: CASSYRASYEQYF. The CDR3 bases are TGTGCCAGCAGCTACAGGGCCTCCTACGAGCAGTACTTC.

The gene calls are TRBV6-5 and TRBJ2-7; 7 nucleotides align to TRBD2. V was clipped by 8 bases and J by 4 bases; unmatched bases: 8. This CDR3 contains 13 residues. Germline loops: CDR1 MNHEY, CDR2 SVGAGI. The CDR3 DNA reads TGTGCCAGCCGCCAGCGGGGATCATACGAGCAGTACGTC. Its translation: CASRQRGSYEQYV.

The chain uses TRBV11-2 and TRBJ2-2; 7 bases line up with TRBD1. V was clipped by 5 bases and J by 5 bases; unmatched bases: 5. From germline, CDR1 is SGHAT and CDR2 FQNNGV. CDR3 size: 14 residues. As DNA, the CDR3 is TGTGCCAGCAGCCCTACAGGGGTGACCGGGGAGCTGTTTTTT. Amino acid sequence: CASSPTGVTGELFF.

V usage is TRBV19 and J usage is TRBJ2-5; tentative D call: TRBD2 (6 bases). Trimming removed 2 bases from V and 5 bases from J, with 12 bases in between. CDR3 length: 14 amino acids. Looked up from germline, CDR1 is LNHDA and CDR2 is SQIVND (reference sequence). The CDR3 bases are TGTGCCAGTAGTATAACGGGCGCGGGGGAGACCCAGTACTTC. This sequence encodes CASSITGAGETQYF.

The chain couples TRBV24-1 to TRBJ1-2; 9 nucleotides match TRBD1. This CDR3 has 13 amino acids. CDR1 is KGHDR and CDR2 is SFDVKD in the germline V gene. V lost 2 bases to trimming and J lost 8 bases; unmatched junction nucleotides: 2. CDR3 region: CATSDSDRGGYTF. CDR3 DNA sequence: TGTGCCACCAGTGATTCAGACAGGGGGGGCTACACCTTC.

This chain connects TRBV7-2 to TRBJ2-7; TRBD2 aligns across 10 bases. The CDR3 spans 18 residues. CDR1 SGHTA and CDR2 FQGNSA come from the germline V gene. Trimming cost V 1 base and J 4 bases; bases outside gene matches: 13. CDR3 loop: CASSLGFRAGGYSYEQYF. CDR3 nucleotide sequence: TGTGCCAGCAGCTTAGGTTTTCGAGCGGGGGGGTATAGTTACGAGCAGTACTTC.

V and J are TRBV25-1 and TRBJ1-1; the match to TRBD1 covers 8 bases. V was clipped by 5 bases and J by 7 bases; unmatched bases: 3. CDR3 size: 12 residues. CDR1 is MGHDK and CDR2 is SYGVNS in the germline V gene. CDR3 in DNA: TGTGCCAGCAGTTCGGGACAGGTTGAAGCTTTCTTT. Translation gives CASSSGQVEAFF.

This sequence joins TRBV3-1 (or the pseudogene TRBV3-2) and TRBJ1-2; D is unresolved. V was pared by 1 base and J by 5 bases, with 11 bases between. The CDR3 has 14 amino acids. The V gene's germline CDR1 is LGHDT and CDR2 YNNKEL (reference sequence). In DNA form, the CDR3 reads TGTGCCAGCAGCCAAGTGGCAGGTCCGTATGGCTACACCTTC. Translated: CASSQVAGPYGYTF.

The chain recombines TRBV10-1 with TRBJ2-5; 8 bases map to TRBD1. V was pared by 3 bases and J by 1 base, with 4 bases of the junction left unmatched. The CDR3 extends over 15 amino acids. Germline values: CDR1 WNHNN, CDR2 SYGVQD (reference sequence). CDR3 sequence reads: CASSEWTGPQETQYF. The DNA for the CDR3 is TGCGCCAGCAGTGAATGGACAGGGCCCCAAGAGACCCAGTACTTC.

The DNA of the CDR3 is TGTGCCAGCAGTTCCGGGGAGACCCAGTACTTC. Translating it yields CASSSGETQYF. This chain links TRBV6-6 with TRBJ2-5; D is unresolved. This CDR3 is built from 11 residues. The V gene lost 4 bases and the J gene lost 5 bases, with 5 bases spanning the gap. Germline lookup yields CDR1 MNHNY and CDR2 SVGAGI (reference sequence).

The chain links TRBV7-2 to TRBJ2-1, with 12 bases identical to TRBD2. The CDR3 contains 16 residues. Germline V gene data show CDR1 as SGHTA and CDR2 as FQGNSA. V lost 1 base and J lost 8; bases outside the gene matches: 6. CDR3 DNA: TGTGCCAGCAGCTTAGGGCCGACTAGCGGGGGCTATGAGCAGTTCTTC. As protein: CASSLGPTSGGYEQFF.

V usage is TRBV6-7 and J usage is TRBJ1-6; D unclear. TRBV6-7 has ORF status, its function being uncertain. V lost 0 bases and J 0 bases, leaving 9 bases between the germline ends. The length of the CDR3 is 17 residues. DNA for the CDR3: TGTGCCAGCAGTTACTCGAGCTTGAGCTCCTATAATTCACCCCTCCACTTT. Translation gives CASSYSSLSSYNSPLHF.

J is TRBJ2-5 and V is TRBV4-1, with 8 positions matching TRBD2. This CDR3 is 15 amino acids long. From germline, CDR1 is MGHRA and CDR2 YSYEKL. J was trimmed by 2 bases and V by 0 bases; bases with no gene match: 2. The CDR3 protein is CASSQEGGGQETQYF. CDR3 sequence (DNA): TGCGCCAGCAGCCAAGAAGGCGGGGGGCAAGAGACCCAGTACTTC.

This chain uses TRBV3-1 (or the pseudogene TRBV3-2) with TRBJ1-5, with unresolved D. Deletions cut 3 bases from V and 7 bases from J, with 7 bases between. This CDR3 is 12 amino acids long. Germline V CDR1 and CDR2: LGHDT, YNNKEL (reference sequence). CDR3 region: CASSHTGQPQHF. The CDR3 nucleotides read TGTGCCAGCAGCCATACGGGACAGCCCCAGCATTTT.

The rearrangement uses TRBV24-1 and TRBJ2-5; tentative D call: TRBD1 (6 bases). The CDR3 consists of 14 residues. V dropped 5 bases and J dropped 2 bases, with 11 bases sitting between them. In germline, CDR1 is KGHDR, CDR2 SFDVKD. The CDR3 loop is CATSALDSQETQYF. The CDR3 region has the DNA TGTGCCACCAGTGCCCTGGACAGTCAAGAGACCCAGTACTTC.

CDR3 sequence reads: CAWDRGQNTGELFF. Here the CDR3 DNA reads TGTGCCTGGGACAGGGGGCAGAACACCGGGGAGCTGTTTTTT. This rearrangement joins TRBV30 to TRBJ2-2; 10 bases line up with TRBD1. This CDR3 spans 14 amino acids. The V segment lost 5 bases and the J segment 1 base; nucleotides outside the gene matches: 1. Germline V gene data show CDR1 as GTSNPN and CDR2 as SVGIG (reference sequence).

This clone has just one count. Relative to the germline gene, one junction end is altered; a read error may explain this. This chain connects TRBV4-2 to TRBJ2-5; the match to TRBD2 covers 9 bases. The germline V gene encodes CDR1 LGHNA and CDR2 YNFKEQ. There are 15 residues in the CDR3. The CDR3 DNA follows: TGTGCCAGCAGTCAAGGGCCTAGCGGGGACCGGGCCCAGTACTTC. Amino acids: CASSQGPSGDRAQYF.

This clone has only a few counts. This chain connects TRBV7-9 to TRBJ1-5; 10 bases line up with TRBD1. CDR1 SEHNR and CDR2 FQNEAQ come from the germline V gene (reference sequence). Germline trimming cut 4 bases from V and 2 bases from J; bases unmatched to any gene: 5. The CDR3 consists of 16 residues. CDR3 sequence (DNA): TGTGCCAGCAGCTCTGGGACAGGGGAAGGCAATCAGCCCCAGCATTTT. Translating it yields CASSSGTGEGNQPQHF.